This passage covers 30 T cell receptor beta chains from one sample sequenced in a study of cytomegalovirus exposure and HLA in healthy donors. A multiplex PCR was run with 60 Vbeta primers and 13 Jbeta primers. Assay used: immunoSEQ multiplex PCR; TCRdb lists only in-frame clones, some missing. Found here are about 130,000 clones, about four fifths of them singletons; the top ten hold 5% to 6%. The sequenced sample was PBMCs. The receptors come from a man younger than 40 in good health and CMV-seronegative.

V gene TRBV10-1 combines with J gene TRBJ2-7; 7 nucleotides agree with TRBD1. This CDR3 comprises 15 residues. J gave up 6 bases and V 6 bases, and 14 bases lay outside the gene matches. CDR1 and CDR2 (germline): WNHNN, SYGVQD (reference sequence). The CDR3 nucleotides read TGCGCCAGCAGGGACGCGACAGGGAAGCGTAGCGAGCAGTACTTC. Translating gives CASRDATGKRSEQYF.

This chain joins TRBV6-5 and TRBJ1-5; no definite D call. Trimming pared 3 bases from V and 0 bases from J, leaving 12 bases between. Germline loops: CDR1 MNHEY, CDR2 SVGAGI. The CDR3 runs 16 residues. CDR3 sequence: CASSYGLMDSNQPQHF. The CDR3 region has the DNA TGTGCCAGCAGTTATGGGCTGATGGATAGCAATCAGCCCCAGCATTTT.

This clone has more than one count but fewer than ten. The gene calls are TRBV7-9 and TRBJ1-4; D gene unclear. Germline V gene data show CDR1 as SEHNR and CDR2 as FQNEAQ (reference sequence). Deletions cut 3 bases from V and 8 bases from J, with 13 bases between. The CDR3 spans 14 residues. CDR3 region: CASSFSREYEKLFF. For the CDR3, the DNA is TGTGCCAGCAGCTTCTCCCGGGAATACGAAAAACTGTTTTTT.

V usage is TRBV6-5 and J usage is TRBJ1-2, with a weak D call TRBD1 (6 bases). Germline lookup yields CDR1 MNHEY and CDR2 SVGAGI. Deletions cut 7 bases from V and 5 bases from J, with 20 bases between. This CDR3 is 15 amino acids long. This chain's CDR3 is CASKRYREPEYGYTF. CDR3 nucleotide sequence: TGTGCCAGCAAACGATACAGGGAACCCGAGTATGGCTACACCTTC.

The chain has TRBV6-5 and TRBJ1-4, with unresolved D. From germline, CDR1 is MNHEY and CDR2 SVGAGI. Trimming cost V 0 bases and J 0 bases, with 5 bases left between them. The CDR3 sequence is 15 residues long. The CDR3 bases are TGTGCCAGCAGTTACTCCCCAGCAACTAATGAAAAACTGTTTTTT. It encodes CASSYSPATNEKLFF.

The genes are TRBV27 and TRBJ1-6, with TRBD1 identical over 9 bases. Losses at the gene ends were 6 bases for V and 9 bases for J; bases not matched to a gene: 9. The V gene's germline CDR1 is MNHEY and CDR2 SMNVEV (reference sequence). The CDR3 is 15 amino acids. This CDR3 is CASRGRDRVTSPLHF. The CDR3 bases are TGTGCCAGCAGGGGGAGGGACAGGGTGACTTCACCCCTCCACTTT.

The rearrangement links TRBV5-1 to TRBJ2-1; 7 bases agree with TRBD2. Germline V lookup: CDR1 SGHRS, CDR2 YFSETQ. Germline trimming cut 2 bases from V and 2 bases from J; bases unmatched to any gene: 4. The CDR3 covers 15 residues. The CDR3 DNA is TGCGCCAGCAGCTTAGCGGGGCCCCCCTACAATGAGCAGTTCTTC. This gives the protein CASSLAGPPYNEQFF.

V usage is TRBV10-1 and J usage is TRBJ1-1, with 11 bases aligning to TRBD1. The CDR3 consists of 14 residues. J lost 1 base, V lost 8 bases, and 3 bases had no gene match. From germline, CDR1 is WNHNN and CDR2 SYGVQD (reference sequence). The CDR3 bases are TGCGCCAGCGGGACAGGGGGATCGAACACTGAAGCTTTCTTT. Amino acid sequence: CASGTGGSNTEAFF.

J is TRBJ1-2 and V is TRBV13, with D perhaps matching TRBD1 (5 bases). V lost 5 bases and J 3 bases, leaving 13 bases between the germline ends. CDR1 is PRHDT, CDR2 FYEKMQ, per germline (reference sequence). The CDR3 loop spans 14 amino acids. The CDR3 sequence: CASSPGRADYGYTF. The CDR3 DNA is TGTGCCAGCAGCCCAGGCAGGGCTGACTATGGCTACACCTTC. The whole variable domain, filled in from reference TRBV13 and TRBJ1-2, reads AAGVIQSPRHLIKEKRETATLKCYPIPRHDTVYWYQQGPGQDPQFLISFYEKMQSDKGSIPDRFSAQQFSDYHSELNMSSLELGDSALYFCASSPGRADYGYTFGSGTRLTVV.

The CDR3 sequence: CASSLSPGKVLETQYF. CDR3 nucleotides: TGTGCCAGCAGTTTATCTCCAGGGAAGGTGTTGGAGACCCAGTACTTC. The chain couples TRBV28 to TRBJ2-5, with TRBD1 as a possible D gene (5 bases). In germline, CDR1 is MDHEN, CDR2 SYDVKM. The CDR3 is 16 amino acids. V lost 1 base and J 5 bases, leaving 17 bases between the germline ends.

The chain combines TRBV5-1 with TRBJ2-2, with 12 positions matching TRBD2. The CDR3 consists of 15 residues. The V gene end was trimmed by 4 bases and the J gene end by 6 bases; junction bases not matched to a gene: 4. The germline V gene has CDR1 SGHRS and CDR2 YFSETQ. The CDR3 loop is CASSPTSGSSGELFF. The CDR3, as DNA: TGCGCCAGCAGCCCGACTAGCGGGAGTTCCGGGGAGCTGTTTTTT.

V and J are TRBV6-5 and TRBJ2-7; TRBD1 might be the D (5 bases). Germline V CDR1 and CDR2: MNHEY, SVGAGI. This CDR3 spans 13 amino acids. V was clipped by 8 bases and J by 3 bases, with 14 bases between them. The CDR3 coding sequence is TGTGCCAGCGGAGCTGAGACAGACTACGAGCAGTACTTC. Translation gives CASGAETDYEQYF.

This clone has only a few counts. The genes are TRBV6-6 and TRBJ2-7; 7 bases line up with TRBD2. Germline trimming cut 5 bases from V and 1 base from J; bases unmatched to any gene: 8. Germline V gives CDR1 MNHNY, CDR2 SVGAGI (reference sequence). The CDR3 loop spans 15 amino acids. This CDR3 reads CASSLPGLPSYEQYF. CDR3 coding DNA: TGTGCCAGCAGTCTCCCGGGACTACCTTCCTACGAGCAGTACTTC.

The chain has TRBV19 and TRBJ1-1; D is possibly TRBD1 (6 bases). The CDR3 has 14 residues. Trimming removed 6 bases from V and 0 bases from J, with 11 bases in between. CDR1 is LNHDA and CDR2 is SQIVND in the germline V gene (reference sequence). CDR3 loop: CASSDDRLNTEAFF. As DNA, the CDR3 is TGTGCCAGTAGCGACGACAGGTTGAACACTGAAGCTTTCTTT.

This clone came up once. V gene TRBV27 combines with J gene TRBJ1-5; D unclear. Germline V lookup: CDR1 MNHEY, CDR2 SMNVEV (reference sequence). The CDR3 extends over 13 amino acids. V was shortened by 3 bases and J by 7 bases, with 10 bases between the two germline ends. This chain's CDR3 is CASSLAVGQPQHF. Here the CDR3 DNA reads TGTGCCAGCAGTTTGGCCGTGGGCCAGCCCCAGCATTTT.

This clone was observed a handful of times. CDR3 residues: CSAPSGGEETQYF. CDR3 nucleotides: TGCAGCGCGCCTAGTGGGGGGGAAGAGACCCAGTACTTC. The J gene is TRBJ2-5, the V gene TRBV29-1, with 7 bases lining up with TRBD2. Per the germline V gene, CDR1 is SQVTM and CDR2 is ANQGSEA. V dropped 7 bases and J dropped 3; count of bases not matched to a gene: 8. The length of the CDR3 is 13 residues.

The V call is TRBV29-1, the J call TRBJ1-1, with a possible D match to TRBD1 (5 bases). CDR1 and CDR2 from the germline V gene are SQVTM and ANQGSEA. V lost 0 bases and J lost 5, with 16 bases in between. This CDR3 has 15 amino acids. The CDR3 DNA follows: TGCAGCGTTGAAGAGGGTTGGGGGGATTTAACTGAAGCTTTCTTT. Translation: CSVEEGWGDLTEAFF.

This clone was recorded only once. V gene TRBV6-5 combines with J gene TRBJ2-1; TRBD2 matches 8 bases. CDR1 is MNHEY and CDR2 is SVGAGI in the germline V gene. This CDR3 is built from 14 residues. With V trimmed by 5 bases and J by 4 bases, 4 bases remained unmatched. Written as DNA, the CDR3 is TGTGCCAGCAGTAGCGGGGGCCCTTACAATGAGCAGTTCTTC. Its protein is CASSSGGPYNEQFF.

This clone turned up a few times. Here the CDR3 reads CASRVPGEVNEQFF. In DNA form, the CDR3 reads TGTGCCAGCCGGGTGCCGGGGGAGGTAAATGAGCAGTTCTTC. The chain employs TRBV28 and TRBJ2-1; tentative D call: TRBD2 (6 bases). V was pared by 8 bases and J by 7 bases, with 18 bases between. Germline loops: CDR1 MDHEN, CDR2 SYDVKM. The CDR3 contains 14 residues. Supplemented by reference TRBV28 and TRBJ2-1, the full variable domain reads DVKVTQSSRYLVKRTGEKVFLECVQDMDHENMFWYRQDPGLGLRLIYFSYDVKMKEKGDIPEGYSVSREKKERFSLILESASTNQTSMYLCASRVPGEVNEQFFGPGTRLTVL.

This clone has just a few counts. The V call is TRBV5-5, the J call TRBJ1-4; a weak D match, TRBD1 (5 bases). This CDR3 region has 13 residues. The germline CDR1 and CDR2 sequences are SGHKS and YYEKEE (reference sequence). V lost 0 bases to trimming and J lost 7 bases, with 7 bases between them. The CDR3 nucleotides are TGTGCCAGCAGCTTGGGGACACTTGAAAAACTGTTTTTT. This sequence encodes CASSLGTLEKLFF.

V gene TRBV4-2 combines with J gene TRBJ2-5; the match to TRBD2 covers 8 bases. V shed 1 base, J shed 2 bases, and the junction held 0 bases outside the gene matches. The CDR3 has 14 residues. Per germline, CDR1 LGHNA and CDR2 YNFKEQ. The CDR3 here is CASSQAGGQETQYF. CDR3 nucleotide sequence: TGTGCCAGCAGCCAAGCGGGGGGGCAAGAGACCCAGTACTTC.

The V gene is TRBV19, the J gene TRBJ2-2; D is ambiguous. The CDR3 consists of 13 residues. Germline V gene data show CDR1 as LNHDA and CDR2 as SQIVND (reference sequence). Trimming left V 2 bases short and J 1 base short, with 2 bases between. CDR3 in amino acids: CASSIQNTGELFF. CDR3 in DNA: TGTGCCAGTAGTATACAGAACACCGGGGAGCTGTTTTTT.

The CDR3 reads CSVEDPGGFGNTIYF. The DNA for the CDR3 is TGCAGCGTTGAAGATCCGGGGGGGTTCGGAAACACCATATATTTT. This chain connects TRBV29-1 to TRBJ1-3, with D perhaps matching TRBD1 (5 bases). Germline V gene sequence: CDR1 SQVTM, CDR2 ANQGSEA. Trimming removed 0 bases from V and 4 bases from J, with 13 bases in between. This CDR3 region has 15 residues.

CDR3 amino acids: CASSILGSGGLNIQYF. CDR3 sequence (DNA): TGTGCCAGTAGTATCCTTGGTAGCGGGGGGTTAAACATTCAGTACTTC. The chain is built from TRBV19 and TRBJ2-4, with 10 bases aligning to TRBD2. Germline V gene data show CDR1 as LNHDA and CDR2 as SQIVND (reference sequence). The length of the CDR3 is 16 residues. V gave up 3 bases and J gave up 6 bases; unmatched junction bases: 8.

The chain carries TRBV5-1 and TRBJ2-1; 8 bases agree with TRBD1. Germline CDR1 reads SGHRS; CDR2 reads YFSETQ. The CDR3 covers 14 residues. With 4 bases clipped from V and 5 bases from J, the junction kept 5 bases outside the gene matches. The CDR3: CASSRGTGDNEQFF. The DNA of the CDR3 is TGCGCCAGCAGCCGAGGGACAGGAGACAATGAGCAGTTCTTC.

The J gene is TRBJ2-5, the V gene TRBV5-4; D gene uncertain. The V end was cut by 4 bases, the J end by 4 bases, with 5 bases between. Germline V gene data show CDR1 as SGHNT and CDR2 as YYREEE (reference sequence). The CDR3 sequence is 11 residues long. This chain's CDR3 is CASSARETQYF. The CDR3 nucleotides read TGTGCCAGCAGCGCCAGAGAGACCCAGTACTTC. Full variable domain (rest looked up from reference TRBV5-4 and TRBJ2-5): ETGVTQSPTHLIKTRGQQVTLRCSSQSGHNTVSWYQQALGQGPQFIFQYYREEENGRGNFPPRFSGLQFPNYSSELNVNALELDDSALYLCASSARETQYFGPGTRLLVL.

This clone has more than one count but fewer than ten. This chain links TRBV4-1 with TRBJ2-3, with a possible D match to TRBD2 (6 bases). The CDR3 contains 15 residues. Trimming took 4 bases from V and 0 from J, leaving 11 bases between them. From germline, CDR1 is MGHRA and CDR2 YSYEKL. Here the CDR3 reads CASSPLGLSTDTQYF. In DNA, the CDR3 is TGCGCCAGCAGCCCACTGGGACTTAGCACAGATACGCAGTATTTT.

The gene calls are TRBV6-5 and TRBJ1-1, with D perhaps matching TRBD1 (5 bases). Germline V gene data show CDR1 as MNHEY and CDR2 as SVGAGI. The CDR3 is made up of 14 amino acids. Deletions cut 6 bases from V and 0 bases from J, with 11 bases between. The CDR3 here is CASRWGSLNTEAFF. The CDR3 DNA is TGTGCCAGCAGATGGGGCAGCTTGAACACTGAAGCTTTCTTT.

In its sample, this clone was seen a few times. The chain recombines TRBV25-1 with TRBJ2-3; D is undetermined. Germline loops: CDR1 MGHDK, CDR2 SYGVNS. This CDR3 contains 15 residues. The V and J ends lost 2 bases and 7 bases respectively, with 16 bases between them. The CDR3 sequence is CASSEPGARRYTQYF. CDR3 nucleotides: TGTGCCAGCAGTGAACCTGGAGCACGTAGGTATACGCAGTATTTT.

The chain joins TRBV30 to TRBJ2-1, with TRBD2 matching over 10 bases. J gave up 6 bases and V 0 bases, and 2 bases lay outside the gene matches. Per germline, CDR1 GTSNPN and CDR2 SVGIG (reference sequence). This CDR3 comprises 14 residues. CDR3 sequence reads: CAWSVTSGINEQFF. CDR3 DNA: TGTGCCTGGAGTGTAACTAGCGGGATCAATGAGCAGTTCTTC.